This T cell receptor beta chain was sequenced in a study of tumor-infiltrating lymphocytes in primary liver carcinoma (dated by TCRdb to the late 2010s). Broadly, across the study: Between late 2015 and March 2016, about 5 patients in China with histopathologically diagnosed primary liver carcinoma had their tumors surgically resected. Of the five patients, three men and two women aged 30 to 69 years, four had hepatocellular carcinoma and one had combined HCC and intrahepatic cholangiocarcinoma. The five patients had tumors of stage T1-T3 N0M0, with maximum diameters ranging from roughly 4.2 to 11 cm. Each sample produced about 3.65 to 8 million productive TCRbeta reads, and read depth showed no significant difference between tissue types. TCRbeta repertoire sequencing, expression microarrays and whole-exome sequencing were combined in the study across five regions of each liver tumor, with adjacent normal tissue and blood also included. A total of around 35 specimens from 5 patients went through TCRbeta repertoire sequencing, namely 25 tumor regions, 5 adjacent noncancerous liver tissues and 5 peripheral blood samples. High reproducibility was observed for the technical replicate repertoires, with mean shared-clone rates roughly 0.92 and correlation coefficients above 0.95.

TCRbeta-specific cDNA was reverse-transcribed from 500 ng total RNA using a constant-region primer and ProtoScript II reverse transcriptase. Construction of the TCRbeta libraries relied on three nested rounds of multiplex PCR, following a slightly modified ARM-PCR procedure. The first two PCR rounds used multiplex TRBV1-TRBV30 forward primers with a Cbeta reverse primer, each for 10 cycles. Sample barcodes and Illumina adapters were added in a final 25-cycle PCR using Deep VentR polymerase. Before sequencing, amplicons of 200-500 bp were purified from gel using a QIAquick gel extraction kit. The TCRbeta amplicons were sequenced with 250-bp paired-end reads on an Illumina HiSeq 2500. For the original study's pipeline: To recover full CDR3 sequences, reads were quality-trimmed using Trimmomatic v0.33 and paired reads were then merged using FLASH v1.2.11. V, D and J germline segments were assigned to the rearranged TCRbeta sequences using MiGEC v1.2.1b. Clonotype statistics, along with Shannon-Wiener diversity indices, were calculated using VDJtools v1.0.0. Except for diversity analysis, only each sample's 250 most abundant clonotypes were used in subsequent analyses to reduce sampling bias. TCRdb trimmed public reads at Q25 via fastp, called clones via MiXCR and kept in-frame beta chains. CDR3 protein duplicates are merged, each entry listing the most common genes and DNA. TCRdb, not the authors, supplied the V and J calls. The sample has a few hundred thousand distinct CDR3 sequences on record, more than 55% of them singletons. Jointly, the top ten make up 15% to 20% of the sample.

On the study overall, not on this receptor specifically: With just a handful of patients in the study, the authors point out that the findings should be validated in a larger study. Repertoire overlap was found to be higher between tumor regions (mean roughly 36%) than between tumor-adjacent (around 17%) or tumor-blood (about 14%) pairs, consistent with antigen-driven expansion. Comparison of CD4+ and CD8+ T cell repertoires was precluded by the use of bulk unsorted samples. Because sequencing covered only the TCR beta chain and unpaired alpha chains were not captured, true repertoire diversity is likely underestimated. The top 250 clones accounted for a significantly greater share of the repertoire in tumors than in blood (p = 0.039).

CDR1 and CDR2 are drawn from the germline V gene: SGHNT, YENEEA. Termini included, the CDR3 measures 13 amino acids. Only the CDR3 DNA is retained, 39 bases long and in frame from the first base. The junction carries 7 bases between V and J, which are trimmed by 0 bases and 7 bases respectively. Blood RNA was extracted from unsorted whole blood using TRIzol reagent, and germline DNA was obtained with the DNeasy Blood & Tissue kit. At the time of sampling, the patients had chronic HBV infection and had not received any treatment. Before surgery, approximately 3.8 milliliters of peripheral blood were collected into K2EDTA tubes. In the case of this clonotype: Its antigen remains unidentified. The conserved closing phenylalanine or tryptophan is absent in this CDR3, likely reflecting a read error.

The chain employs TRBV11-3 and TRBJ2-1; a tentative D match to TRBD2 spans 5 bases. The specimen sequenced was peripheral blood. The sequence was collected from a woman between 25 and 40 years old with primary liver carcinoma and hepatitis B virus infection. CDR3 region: CASSLEWENEQFS. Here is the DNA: TGTGCCAGCAGCTTAGAGTGGGAGAATGAGCAGTTCTCC.